The present T cell receptor (beta chain) was sequenced within a study of blood T cell repertoires in COVID-19. Study information: Material from acute and convalescent COVID-19 was sourced from the United States, Italy and Spain. Sample material is recorded as cDNA or gDNA derived from T cells, B-cell-depleted T cells, or PBMCs.

As handled by the study authors: How many nucleated cells were present was estimated from reference gene primer amplification. This table comes from immunoSEQ multiplex PCR, and its TCRdb copy is limited to in-frame clones, with some not included. The V and J calls and clone size come from that table; D and trimming were worked out from the DNA. The sample includes about 89,000 clones, about 77% of them seen just once. This CDR3 comprises 15 residues. The germline V gene encodes CDR1 MNHEY and CDR2 SVGAGI. V lost 5 bases, J lost 0 bases, and 5 bases stayed unmatched. The specimen sequenced was peripheral blood. This sequence joins TRBV6-5 and TRBJ2-7; 9 nucleotides line up with TRBD2. This clonotype was obtained from a man aged 65-85 years with COVID-19, enrolled during active disease. The CDR3 reads CASSPPAGGSYEQYF. The CDR3 DNA reads as TGTGCCAGCAGTCCCCCAGCGGGAGGCTCCTACGAGCAGTACTTC.